Given below is one TCR beta chain in context. These data are taken from a study of CXCR3-negative and CXCR3-positive naive CD8 T cells. Sorting was done in triplicate for each CD8+ T cell subset (approximately 300,000 cells each). The germline V gene encodes CDR1 LNHDA and CDR2 SQIVND (reference sequence). The CDR3 is 18 amino acids. TRB cDNA was prepared as libraries by UMI-labeled 5' RACE. From its re-call of the 5' RACE reads, TCRdb lists each CDR3 protein once, without DNA. The sample includes 100,000 to 150,000 distinct CDR3 sequences. The sequencing input was naive CXCR3- CD8+ T cells from blood. Noted subset: CD45RO-CCR7+CD27+CD95- naive CD8+ T cells lacking CXCR3 (TNR3-). The chain joins TRBV19 to TRBJ1-2; the TRBD1 assignment by TCRdb is unverifiable without DNA. The receptor's source is a human donor in good health. Some clones in this sample may be carry-over from other donors' samples. Here the CDR3 reads CASSIEAPTGNHLDGYTF.